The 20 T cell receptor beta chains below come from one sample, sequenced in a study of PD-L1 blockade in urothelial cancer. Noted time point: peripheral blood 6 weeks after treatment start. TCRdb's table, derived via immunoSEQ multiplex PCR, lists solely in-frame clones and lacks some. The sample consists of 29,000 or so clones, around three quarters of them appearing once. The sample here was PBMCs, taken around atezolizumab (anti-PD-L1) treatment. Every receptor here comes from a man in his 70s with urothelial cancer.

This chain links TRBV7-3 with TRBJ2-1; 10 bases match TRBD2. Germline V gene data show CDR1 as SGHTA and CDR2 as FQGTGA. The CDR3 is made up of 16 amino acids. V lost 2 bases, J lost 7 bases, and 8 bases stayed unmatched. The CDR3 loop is CASSLGSSGSLNEQFF. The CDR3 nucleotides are TGTGCCAGCAGCTTAGGGTCTAGCGGGAGTCTGAATGAGCAGTTCTTC.

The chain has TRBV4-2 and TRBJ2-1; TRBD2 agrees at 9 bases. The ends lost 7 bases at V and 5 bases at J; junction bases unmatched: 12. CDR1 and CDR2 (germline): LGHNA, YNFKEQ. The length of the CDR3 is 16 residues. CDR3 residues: CASTKAGGGADNEQFF. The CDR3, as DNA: TGTGCCAGCACCAAAGCCGGCGGGGGGGCCGACAATGAGCAGTTCTTC.

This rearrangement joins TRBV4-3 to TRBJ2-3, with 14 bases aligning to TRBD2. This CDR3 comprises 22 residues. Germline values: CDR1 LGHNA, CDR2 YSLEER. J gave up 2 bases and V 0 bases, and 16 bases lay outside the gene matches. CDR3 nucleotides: TGCGCCAGCAGCCAAGAAATACTTTCGGGGGGACTAGCGGGGGCCCCCACAGATACGCAGTATTTT. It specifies CASSQEILSGGLAGAPTDTQYF.

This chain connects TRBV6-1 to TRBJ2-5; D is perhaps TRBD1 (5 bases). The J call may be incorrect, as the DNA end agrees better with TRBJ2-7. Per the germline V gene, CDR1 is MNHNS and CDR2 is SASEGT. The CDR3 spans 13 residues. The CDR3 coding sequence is TGTGCCAGCAGTTTGGACAATTCCTACGAGCAGTACTTC. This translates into CASSLDNSYEQYF.

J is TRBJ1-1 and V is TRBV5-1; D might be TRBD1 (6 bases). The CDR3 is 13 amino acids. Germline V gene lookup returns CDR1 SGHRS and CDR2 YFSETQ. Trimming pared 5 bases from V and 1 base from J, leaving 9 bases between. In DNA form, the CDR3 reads TGCGCCAGCAGGCGACAGGAGAACACTGAAGCTTTCTTT. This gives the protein CASRRQENTEAFF.

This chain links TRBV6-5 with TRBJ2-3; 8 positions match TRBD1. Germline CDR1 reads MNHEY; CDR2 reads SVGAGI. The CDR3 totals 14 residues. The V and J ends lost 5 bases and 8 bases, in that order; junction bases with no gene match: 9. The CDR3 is CASSPTGASATQYF. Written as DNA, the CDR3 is TGTGCCAGCAGTCCGACAGGGGCTTCAGCTACGCAGTATTTT.

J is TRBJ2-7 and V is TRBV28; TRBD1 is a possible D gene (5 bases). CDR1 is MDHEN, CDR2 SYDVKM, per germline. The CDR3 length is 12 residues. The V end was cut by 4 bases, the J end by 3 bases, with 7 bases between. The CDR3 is CASSSGLYEQYF. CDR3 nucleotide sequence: TGTGCCAGCAGTTCAGGGCTCTACGAGCAGTACTTC.

CDR3 nucleotide sequence: TGTGCCAGTAGTACAACGGGGGGGAGAGGAAACACCATATATTTT. It specifies CASSTTGGRGNTIYF. The chain employs TRBV19 and TRBJ1-3; D is possibly TRBD1 (5 bases). Between the trimmed V and J ends, which lost 4 bases and 4 bases, there was a span of 14 bases. The CDR3 has 15 residues. Germline values: CDR1 LNHDA, CDR2 SQIVND (reference sequence).

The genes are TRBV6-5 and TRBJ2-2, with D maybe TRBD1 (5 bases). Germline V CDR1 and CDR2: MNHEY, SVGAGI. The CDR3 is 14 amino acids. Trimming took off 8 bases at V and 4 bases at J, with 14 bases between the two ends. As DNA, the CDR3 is TGTGCCAGCCGATCTCTACAGGTCACCGGGGAGCTGTTTTTT. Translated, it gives CASRSLQVTGELFF.

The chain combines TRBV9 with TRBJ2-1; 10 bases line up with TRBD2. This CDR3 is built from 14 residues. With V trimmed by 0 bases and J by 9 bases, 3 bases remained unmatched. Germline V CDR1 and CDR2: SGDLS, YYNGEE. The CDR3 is CASSVESGGGEQFF. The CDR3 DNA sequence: TGTGCCAGCAGCGTAGAGAGCGGGGGGGGTGAGCAGTTCTTC.

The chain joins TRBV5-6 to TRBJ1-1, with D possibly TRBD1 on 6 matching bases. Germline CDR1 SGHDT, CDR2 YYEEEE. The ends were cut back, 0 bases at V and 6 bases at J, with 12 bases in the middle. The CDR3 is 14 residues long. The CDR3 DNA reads TGTGCCAGCAGCTTGGTGGCAGGGGCGGCTGAAGCTTTCTTT. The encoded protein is CASSLVAGAAEAFF.

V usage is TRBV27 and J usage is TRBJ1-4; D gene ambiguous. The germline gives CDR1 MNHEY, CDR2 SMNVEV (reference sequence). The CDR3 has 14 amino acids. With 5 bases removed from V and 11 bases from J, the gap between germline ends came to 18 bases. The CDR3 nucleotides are TGTGCCAGCAGTCTTCAATTCGGAATGGGCAAACTGTTTTTT. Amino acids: CASSLQFGMGKLFF.

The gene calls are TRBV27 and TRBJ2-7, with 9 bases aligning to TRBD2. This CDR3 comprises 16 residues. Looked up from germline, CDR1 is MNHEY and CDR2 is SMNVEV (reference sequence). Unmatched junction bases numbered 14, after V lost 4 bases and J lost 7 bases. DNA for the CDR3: TGTGCCAGCAGTTCCGGCGGCGGGAGGGCCAGGCGGGAGCAGTACTTC. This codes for CASSSGGGRARREQYF.

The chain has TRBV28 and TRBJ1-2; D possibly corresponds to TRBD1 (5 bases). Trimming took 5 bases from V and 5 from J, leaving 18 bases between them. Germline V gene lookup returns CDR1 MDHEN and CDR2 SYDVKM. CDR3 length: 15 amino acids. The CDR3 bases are TGTGCCAGCAGTCCCCTTGGGAGGGCAGGGTATGGCTACACCTTC. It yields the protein CASSPLGRAGYGYTF.

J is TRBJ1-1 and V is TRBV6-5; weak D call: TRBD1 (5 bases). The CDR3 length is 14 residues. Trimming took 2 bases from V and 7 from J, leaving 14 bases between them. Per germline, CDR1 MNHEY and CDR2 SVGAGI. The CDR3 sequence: CASSYSGGRVEAFF. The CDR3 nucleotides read TGTGCCAGCAGTTACAGCGGGGGAAGGGTTGAAGCTTTCTTT.

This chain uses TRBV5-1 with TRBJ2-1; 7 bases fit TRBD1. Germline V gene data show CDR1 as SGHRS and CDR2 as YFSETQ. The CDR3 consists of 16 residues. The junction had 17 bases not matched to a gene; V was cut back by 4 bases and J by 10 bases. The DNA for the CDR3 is TGCGCCAGCAGCACTGTCGTACAGGGGCCCGTCGGCGAGCAGTTCTTC. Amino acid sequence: CASSTVVQGPVGEQFF.

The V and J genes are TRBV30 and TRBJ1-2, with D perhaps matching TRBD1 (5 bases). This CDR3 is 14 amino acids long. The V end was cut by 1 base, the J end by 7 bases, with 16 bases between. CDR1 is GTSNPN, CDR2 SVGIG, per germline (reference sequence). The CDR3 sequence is CAWSGSGGVSGYTF. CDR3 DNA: TGTGCCTGGAGTGGAAGCGGGGGAGTAAGTGGCTACACCTTC.

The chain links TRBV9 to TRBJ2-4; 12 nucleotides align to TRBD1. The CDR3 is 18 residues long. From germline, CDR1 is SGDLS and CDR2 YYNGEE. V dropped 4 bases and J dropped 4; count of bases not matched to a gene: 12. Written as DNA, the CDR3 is TGTGCCAGCAGCTTCCTGGTGGGGGACAGGGGGCGAAAAAACATTCAGTACTTC. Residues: CASSFLVGDRGRKNIQYF.

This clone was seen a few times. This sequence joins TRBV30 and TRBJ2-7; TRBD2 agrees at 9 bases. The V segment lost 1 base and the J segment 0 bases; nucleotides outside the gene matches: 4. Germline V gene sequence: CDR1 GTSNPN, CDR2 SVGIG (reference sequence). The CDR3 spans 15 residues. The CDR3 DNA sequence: TGTGCCTGGAGTGGGGGACTAGCCTTCTCCTACGAGCAGTACTTC. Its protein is CAWSGGLAFSYEQYF.

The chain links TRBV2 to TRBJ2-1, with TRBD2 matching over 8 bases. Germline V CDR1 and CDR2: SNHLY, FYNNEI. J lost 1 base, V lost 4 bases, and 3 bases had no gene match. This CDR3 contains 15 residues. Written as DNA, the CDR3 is TGTGCCAGCAGTGTCAGCGGGGGATCCTACAATGAGCAGTTCTTC. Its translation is CASSVSGGSYNEQFF.